The 27 T cell receptor beta chains in this list originate from one sample, sequenced in a study of shared clonotypes between healthy human individuals. Method: immunoSEQ multiplex PCR; TCRdb's copy keeps in-frame clones and lacks some. The sample records about 680,000 clones, about 74% being singletons. Input material: memory CD4+ T cells sorted from blood. Stated subset: CD45RA-negative fraction. The receptors originated from a woman aged 30 to 39 in good health.

This rearrangement joins TRBV28 to TRBJ2-7; D gene uncertain. The CDR3 has 16 amino acids. Trimming pared 6 bases from V and 2 bases from J, leaving 20 bases between. Germline CDR1 reads MDHEN; CDR2 reads SYDVKM. In DNA form, the CDR3 reads TGTGCCAGCAGCACAATGGACGGGCATCATCCCTACGAGCAGTACTTC. Its translation is CASSTMDGHHPYEQYF.

CDR3 nucleotides: TGTGCCAGCAGTGAAGGGGTGGCGGAATCGAACACCGGGGAGCTGTTTTTT. Its protein is CASSEGVAESNTGELFF. This chain uses TRBV25-1 with TRBJ2-2, with D unresolved. V lost 2 bases, J lost 0 bases, and 13 bases lay in between. The CDR3 totals 17 residues. CDR1 MGHDK and CDR2 SYGVNS come from the germline V gene.

The chain couples TRBV19 to TRBJ2-7; 7 bases agree with TRBD1. The germline gives CDR1 LNHDA, CDR2 SQIVND (reference sequence). Unmatched junction bases numbered 4, after V lost 9 bases and J lost 5 bases. The CDR3 has 11 residues. CDR3 nucleotide sequence: TGTGCCAGCAGACAGGGCCACGAGCAGTACTTC. Its protein product is CASRQGHEQYF. Complete variable domain (other parts from reference TRBV19 and TRBJ2-7): DGGITQSPKYLFRKEGQNVTLSCEQNLNHDAMYWYRQDPGQGLRLIYYSQIVNDFQKGDIAEGYSVSREKKESFPLTVTSAQKNPTAFYLCASRQGHEQYFGPGTRLTVT.

Here the CDR3 DNA reads TGTGCCAGCAGTCCCACGAGGGGGTATGGCTACACCTTC. This translates into CASSPTRGYGYTF. J is TRBJ1-2 and V is TRBV28, with a tentative D call TRBD1 (6 bases). Trimming cost V 5 bases and J 5 bases, with 12 bases left between them. This CDR3 is 13 amino acids long. The germline V gene encodes CDR1 MDHEN and CDR2 SYDVKM.

In its sample, this clone was seen once. CDR3 in amino acids: CASRREGTYNEQFF. DNA of the CDR3: TGTGCCAGTAGGCGGGAGGGTACCTACAATGAGCAGTTCTTC. The chain links TRBV19 to TRBJ2-1; 9 bases map to TRBD2. The CDR3 runs 14 residues. Germline lookup yields CDR1 LNHDA and CDR2 SQIVND (reference sequence). J gave up 2 bases and V 6 bases, and 2 bases lay outside the gene matches. Complete variable domain (other parts from reference TRBV19 and TRBJ2-1): DGGITQSPKYLFRKEGQNVTLSCEQNLNHDAMYWYRQDPGQGLRLIYYSQIVNDFQKGDIAEGYSVSREKKESFPLTVTSAQKNPTAFYLCASRREGTYNEQFFGPGTRLTVL.

This clone was seen a single time. The J gene is TRBJ2-1, the V gene TRBV7-7; 10 bases are shared with TRBD2. The CDR3 covers 15 residues. Trimming took 2 bases from V and 6 from J; bases not matched to a gene: 4. CDR1 is SSHAT and CDR2 is FNYEAQ in the germline V gene (reference sequence). The CDR3 loop reads CASSLSLAGFNEQFF. The CDR3 DNA follows: TGTGCCAGCAGCTTATCACTAGCGGGATTCAATGAGCAGTTCTTC.

This clone appeared a few times. V usage is TRBV5-1 and J usage is TRBJ1-4; 9 nucleotides line up with TRBD1. The CDR3 sequence is 16 residues long. Losses at the gene ends were 2 bases for V and 8 bases for J; bases not matched to a gene: 10. CDR1 is SGHRS, CDR2 YFSETQ, per germline. The CDR3 is CASSLTAAGQGEKLFF. The CDR3 region has the DNA TGCGCCAGCAGCTTAACGGCGGCGGGACAGGGCGAAAAACTGTTTTTT.

As DNA, the CDR3 is TGTGCCAGCAGCGAAAAGGTTGGAGAAAAACTGTTTTTT. This gives the protein CASSEKVGEKLFF. This sequence joins TRBV6-4 and TRBJ1-4; D not resolved. Germline lookup yields CDR1 MRHNA and CDR2 SNTAGT. Trimming removed 6 bases at V and 8 bases at J, with 13 bases between. CDR3 length: 13 amino acids.

This clone was recorded a few times. V is TRBV5-4 and J is TRBJ1-1; possibly TRBD1 for D (5 bases). The CDR3 length is 14 residues. Trimming shortened V by 0 bases and J by 4 bases, and 10 bases separated the two germline ends. Per germline, CDR1 SGHNT and CDR2 YYREEE (reference sequence). The CDR3 loop reads CASSLESGITEAFF. As DNA, the CDR3 is TGTGCCAGCAGCTTGGAATCAGGGATCACTGAAGCTTTCTTT.

The chain uses TRBV30 and TRBJ2-3; D gene uncertain. The CDR3 is 14 residues long. Germline V gives CDR1 GTSNPN, CDR2 SVGIG (reference sequence). The V end lost 0 bases, the J end lost 4 bases, and 11 bases lay between the germline ends. The CDR3 loop is CAWSVGHTADTQYF. CDR3 in DNA: TGTGCCTGGAGTGTTGGGCACACAGCAGATACGCAGTATTTT. Supplemented by reference TRBV30 and TRBJ2-3, the full variable domain reads SQTIHQWPATLVQPVGSPLSLECTVEGTSNPNLYWYRQAAGRGLQLLFYSVGIGQISSEVPQNLSASRPQDRQFILSSKKLLLSDSGFYLCAWSVGHTADTQYFGPGTRLTVL.

The chain has TRBV4-2 and TRBJ1-1; possibly TRBD1 for D (5 bases). Germline lookup yields CDR1 LGHNA and CDR2 YNFKEQ. V was clipped by 3 bases and J by 1 base, with 9 bases between them. The CDR3 contains 14 residues. The CDR3 loop is CASSQGTKNTEAFF. CDR3 bases: TGTGCCAGCAGCCAGGGGACCAAGAACACTGAAGCTTTCTTT.

The rearrangement links TRBV4-1 to TRBJ2-3; TRBD2 matches at 11 bases. This CDR3 contains 16 residues. CDR1 is MGHRA, CDR2 YSYEKL, per germline. With V trimmed by 5 bases and J by 0 bases, 4 bases remained unmatched. CDR3 sequence reads: CASSERLAGSTDTQYF. CDR3 DNA sequence: TGCGCCAGCAGCGAACGACTAGCGGGAAGCACAGATACGCAGTATTTT.

The chain links TRBV29-1 to TRBJ1-4, with D possibly matching TRBD1 (5 bases). Trimming left V 4 bases short and J 7 bases short, with 16 bases between. CDR3 length equals 14 residues. CDR1 is SQVTM, CDR2 ANQGSEA, per germline. CDR3 residues: CSVGGTPKAEKLFF. In DNA form, the CDR3 reads TGCAGCGTTGGGGGGACTCCCAAGGCTGAAAAACTGTTTTTT.

The chain combines TRBV6-5 with TRBJ1-2, with D uncertain. With 7 bases removed from V and 8 bases from J, the gap between germline ends came to 14 bases. Germline CDR1 MNHEY, CDR2 SVGAGI. The CDR3 contains 12 residues. The chain's CDR3 is CASTPGRGGYTF. In DNA form, the CDR3 reads TGTGCCAGCACCCCAGGCAGAGGCGGCTACACCTTC.

Concerning this clone: Distinct nucleotide sequences in the sample also encode this CDR3. The rearrangement links TRBV5-1 to TRBJ1-3; D perhaps matches TRBD1 (5 bases). The CDR3 extends over 14 amino acids. Trimming removed 6 bases at V and 4 bases at J, with 14 bases between. Germline CDR1 SGHRS, CDR2 YFSETQ. The CDR3: CASTPGTEGNTIYF. The CDR3 nucleotides read TGCGCCAGCACACCCGGGACGGAAGGAAACACCATATATTTT.

The chain couples TRBV14 to TRBJ1-4; no firm D call. Germline V gene sequence: CDR1 SGHDN, CDR2 FVKESK. The CDR3 totals 16 residues. V was pared by 1 base and J by 6 bases, with 15 bases between. The CDR3 loop reads CASSQGRKRDYEKLFF. The CDR3, as DNA: TGTGCCAGCAGCCAAGGGCGGAAGAGGGATTATGAAAAACTGTTTTTT.

In its sample, this clone was seen a few times. This chain links TRBV19 with TRBJ2-1, with 11 nucleotides matching TRBD1. From germline, CDR1 is LNHDA and CDR2 SQIVND (reference sequence). This CDR3 contains 17 residues. V shed 0 bases, J shed 6 bases, and the junction held 7 bases outside the gene matches. CDR3 DNA: TGTGCCAGTAGTATAGATTCCGGGACAGGGGGGTTCAATGAGCAGTTCTTC. It translates to CASSIDSGTGGFNEQFF.

V and J are TRBV6-1 and TRBJ2-7; 7 bases agree with TRBD1. The germline V gene has CDR1 MNHNS and CDR2 SASEGT. The J segment lost 3 bases and the V segment lost 6 bases, leaving 5 bases of the junction unmatched. The CDR3 is 13 amino acids. The CDR3 is CASRGTENYEQYF. The CDR3 DNA follows: TGTGCCAGCAGGGGGACAGAGAACTACGAGCAGTACTTC.

The chain joins TRBV2 to TRBJ2-7; 7 positions match TRBD2. CDR1 and CDR2 (germline): SNHLY, FYNNEI. V was clipped by 3 bases and J by 3 bases; unmatched bases: 5. The CDR3 sequence is 14 residues long. The CDR3 spells CASSDRLADYEQYF. DNA of the CDR3: TGTGCCAGCAGTGATCGGCTAGCGGACTACGAGCAGTACTTC.

The chain employs TRBV5-1 and TRBJ2-3, with D hard to call. This CDR3 contains 15 residues. V was pared by 1 base and J by 2 bases, with 11 bases between. Germline-derived CDR1 and CDR2 are SGHRS and YFSETQ. CDR3 loop: CASSLSRDPTDTQYF. CDR3 nucleotides: TGCGCCAGCAGCTTGTCCAGAGACCCCACAGATACGCAGTATTTT.

On this clone: A single base separates this from a much larger clone, so it may be a read error. The gene calls are TRBV28 and TRBJ1-4, with a possible D match to TRBD1 (5 bases). The CDR3 spans 14 residues. Trimming left V 1 base short and J 5 bases short, with 8 bases between. In germline, CDR1 is MDHEN, CDR2 SYDVKM. The CDR3 DNA follows: TGTGCCAGCAGTTTATCGGGGGGGAATGAAAAACTGTTTTTT. It encodes CASSLSGGNEKLFF.

Ten or more counts support this clone. The chain links TRBV7-9 to TRBJ2-5, with a tentative D call TRBD2 (5 bases). V was trimmed by 4 bases and J by 7 bases, leaving 10 bases between them. Per the germline V gene, CDR1 is SEHNR and CDR2 is FQNEAQ (reference sequence). CDR3 length equals 12 residues. The CDR3 region has the DNA TGTGCCAGCAGCTCGGACTTGGGGACCCAGTACTTC. Translating gives CASSSDLGTQYF.

This chain uses TRBV5-1 with TRBJ1-1; D is uncertain. Germline values: CDR1 SGHRS, CDR2 YFSETQ. The CDR3 runs 13 residues. Trimming left V 1 base short and J 11 bases short, with 15 bases between. For the CDR3, the DNA is TGCGCCAGCAGCTTGAATGGAGACCCGGGGGCTTTCTTT. Amino acid sequence: CASSLNGDPGAFF.

The rearrangement uses TRBV2 and TRBJ2-2, with 16 bases that match TRBD2. This CDR3 region has 15 residues. The V segment lost 8 bases and the J segment 6 bases; nucleotides outside the gene matches: 3. From germline, CDR1 is SNHLY and CDR2 FYNNEI. This CDR3 is CASQGLAGGAGELFF. The CDR3 DNA reads as TGTGCCAGCCAGGGACTAGCGGGAGGGGCCGGGGAGCTGTTTTTT.

The V and J genes are TRBV18 and TRBJ2-1; D gene uncertain. Germline CDR1 reads KGHSH; CDR2 reads LQKENI. The CDR3 length is 16 residues. The V and J ends lost 2 bases and 7 bases respectively, with 18 bases between them. The CDR3 bases are TGTGCCAGCTCACCAAGGCTAACAGACCCGCTGAATGAGCAGTTCTTC. It yields the protein CASSPRLTDPLNEQFF.

This chain links TRBV29-1 with TRBJ2-2, with TRBD1 identical over 8 bases. Germline CDR1 reads SQVTM; CDR2 reads ANQGSEA. V was clipped by 4 bases and J by 7 bases; unmatched bases: 11. The CDR3 runs 15 residues. The CDR3 sequence: CSVGRTGMEGGELFF. The CDR3 bases are TGCAGCGTTGGAAGGACAGGGATGGAGGGCGGGGAGCTGTTTTTT.

This sequence joins TRBV28 and TRBJ1-2; D gene unclear. Trimming removed 4 bases from V and 7 bases from J, with 16 bases in between. The CDR3 has 14 amino acids. Germline V gives CDR1 MDHEN, CDR2 SYDVKM. CDR3 sequence: CASSWLRPPGGYTF. CDR3 in DNA: TGTGCCAGCAGTTGGCTCAGACCTCCGGGTGGCTACACCTTC.